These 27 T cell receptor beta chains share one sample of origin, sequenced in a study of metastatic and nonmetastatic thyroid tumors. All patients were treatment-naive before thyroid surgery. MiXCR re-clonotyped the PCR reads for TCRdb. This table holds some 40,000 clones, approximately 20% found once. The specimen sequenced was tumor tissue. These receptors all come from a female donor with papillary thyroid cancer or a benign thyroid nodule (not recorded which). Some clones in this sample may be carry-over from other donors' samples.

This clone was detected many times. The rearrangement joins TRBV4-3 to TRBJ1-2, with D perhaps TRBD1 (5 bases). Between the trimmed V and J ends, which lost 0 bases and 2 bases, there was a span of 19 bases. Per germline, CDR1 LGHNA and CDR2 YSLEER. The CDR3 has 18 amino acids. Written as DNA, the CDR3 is TGCGCCAGCAGCCAAGACGCATCAGGGAGGTTGTGGAACTATGGCTACACCTTC. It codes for CASSQDASGRLWNYGYTF.

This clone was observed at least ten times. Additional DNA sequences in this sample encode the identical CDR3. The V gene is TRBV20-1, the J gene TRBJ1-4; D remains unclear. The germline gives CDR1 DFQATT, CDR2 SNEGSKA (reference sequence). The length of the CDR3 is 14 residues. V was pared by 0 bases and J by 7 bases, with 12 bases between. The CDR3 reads CSARERSPFEKLFF. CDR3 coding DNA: TGCAGTGCTAGAGAGCGGAGCCCCTTTGAAAAACTGTTTTTT.

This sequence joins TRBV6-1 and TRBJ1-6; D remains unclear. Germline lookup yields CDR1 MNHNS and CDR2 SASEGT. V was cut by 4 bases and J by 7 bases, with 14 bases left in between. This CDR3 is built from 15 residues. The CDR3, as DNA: TGTGCCAGCAGTGCCGGCGAAGGTGGGAATTCACCCCTCCACTTT. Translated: CASSAGEGGNSPLHF.

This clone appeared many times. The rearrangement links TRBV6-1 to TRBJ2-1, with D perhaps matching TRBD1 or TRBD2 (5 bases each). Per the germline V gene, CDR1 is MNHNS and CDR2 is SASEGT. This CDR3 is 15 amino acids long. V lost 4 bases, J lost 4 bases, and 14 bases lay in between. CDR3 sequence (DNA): TGTGCCAGCAGTGGGGGCAGGACTTTATACAATGAGCAGTTCTTC. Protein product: CASSGGRTLYNEQFF.

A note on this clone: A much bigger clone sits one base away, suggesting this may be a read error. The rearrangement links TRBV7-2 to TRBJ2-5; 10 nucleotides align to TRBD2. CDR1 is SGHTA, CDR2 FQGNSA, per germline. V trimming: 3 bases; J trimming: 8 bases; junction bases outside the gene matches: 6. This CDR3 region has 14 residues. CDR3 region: CASSFGLAVDTQYF. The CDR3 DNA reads TGTGCCAGCAGCTTTGGACTAGCGGTCGATACCCAGTACTTC.

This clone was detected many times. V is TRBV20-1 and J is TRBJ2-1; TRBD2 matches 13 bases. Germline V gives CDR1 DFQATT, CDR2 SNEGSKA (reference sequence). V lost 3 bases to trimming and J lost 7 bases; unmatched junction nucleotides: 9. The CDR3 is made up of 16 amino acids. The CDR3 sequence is CSASFRTSGRGNEQFF. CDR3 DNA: TGCAGTGCTAGTTTTCGGACTAGCGGGAGAGGGAATGAGCAGTTCTTC.

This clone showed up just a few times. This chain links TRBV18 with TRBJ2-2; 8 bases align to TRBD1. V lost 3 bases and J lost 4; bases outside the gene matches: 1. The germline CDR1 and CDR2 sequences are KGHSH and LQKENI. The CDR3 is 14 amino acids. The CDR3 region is CASSPGQGTGELFF. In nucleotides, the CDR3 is TGTGCCAGCTCACCTGGACAGGGCACCGGGGAGCTGTTTTTT.

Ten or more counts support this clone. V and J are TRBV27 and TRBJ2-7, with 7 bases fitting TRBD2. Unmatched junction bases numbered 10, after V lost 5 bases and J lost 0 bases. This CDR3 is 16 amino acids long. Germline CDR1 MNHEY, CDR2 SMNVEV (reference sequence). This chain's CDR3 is CASSPGLHLSSYEQYF. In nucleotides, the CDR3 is TGTGCCAGCAGTCCGGGACTACACTTAAGCTCCTACGAGCAGTACTTC.

The CDR3 loop reads CASSLYGEGETQYF. The CDR3 coding sequence is TGTGCCAGCAGCTTATACGGGGAGGGGGAGACCCAGTACTTC. The chain carries TRBV11-1 and TRBJ2-5; 7 bases align to TRBD2. The CDR3 consists of 14 residues. The ends lost 2 bases at V and 5 bases at J; junction bases unmatched: 5. Per germline, CDR1 SGHAT and CDR2 FQDESV (reference sequence).

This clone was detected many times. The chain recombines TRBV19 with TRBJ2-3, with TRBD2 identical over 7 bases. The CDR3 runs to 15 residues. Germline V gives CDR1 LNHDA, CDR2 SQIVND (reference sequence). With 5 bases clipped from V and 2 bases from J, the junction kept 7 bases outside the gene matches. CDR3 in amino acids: CASSFLAEVTDTQYF. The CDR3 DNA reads TGTGCCAGTAGTTTCCTAGCGGAAGTCACAGATACGCAGTATTTT.

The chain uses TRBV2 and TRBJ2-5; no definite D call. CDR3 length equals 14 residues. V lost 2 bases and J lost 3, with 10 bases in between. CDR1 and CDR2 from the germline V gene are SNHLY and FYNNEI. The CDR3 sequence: CASSEWQAKETQYF. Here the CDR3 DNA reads TGTGCCAGCAGTGAATGGCAGGCCAAAGAGACCCAGTACTTC.

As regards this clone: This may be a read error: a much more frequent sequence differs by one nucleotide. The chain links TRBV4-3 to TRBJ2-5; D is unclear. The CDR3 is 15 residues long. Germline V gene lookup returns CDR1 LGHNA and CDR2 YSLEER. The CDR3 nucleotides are TGCGCCAGCAGCCAAGATCTTGTATACCAAGAGACCCATTACTTC. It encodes CASSQDLVYQETHYF.

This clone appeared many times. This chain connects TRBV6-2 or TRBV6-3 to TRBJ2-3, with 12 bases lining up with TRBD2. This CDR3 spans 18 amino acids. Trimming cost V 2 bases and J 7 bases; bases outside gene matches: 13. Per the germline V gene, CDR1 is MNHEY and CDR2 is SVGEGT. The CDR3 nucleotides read TGTGCCAGCAGTTACACAGAGGGGAGGACTAGCGGGATGAATACGCAGTATTTT. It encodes CASSYTEGRTSGMNTQYF.

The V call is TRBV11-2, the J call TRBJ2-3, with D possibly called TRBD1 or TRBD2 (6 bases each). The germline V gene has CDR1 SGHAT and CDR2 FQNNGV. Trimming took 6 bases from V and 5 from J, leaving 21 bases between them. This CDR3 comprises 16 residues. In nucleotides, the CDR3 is TGTGCCAGCAGTCTCCAGAGGGGGAGGTCGGGAGATACGCAGTATTTT. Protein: CASSLQRGRSGDTQYF.

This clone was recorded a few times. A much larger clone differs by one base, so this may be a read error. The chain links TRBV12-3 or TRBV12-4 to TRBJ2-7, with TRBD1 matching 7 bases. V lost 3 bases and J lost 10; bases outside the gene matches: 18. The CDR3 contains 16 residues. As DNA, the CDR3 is TGTGCCAGCAGTTTTTATAGGACAGGAGCAGCCTGCGATCAGTACTTC. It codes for CASSFYRTGAACDQYF.

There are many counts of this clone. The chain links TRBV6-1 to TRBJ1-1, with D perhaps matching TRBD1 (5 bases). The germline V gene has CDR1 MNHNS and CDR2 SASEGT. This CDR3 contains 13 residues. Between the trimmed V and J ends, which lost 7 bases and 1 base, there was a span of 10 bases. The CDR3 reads CASTTTANTEAFF. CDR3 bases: TGTGCCAGCACCACGACAGCGAACACTGAAGCTTTCTTT.

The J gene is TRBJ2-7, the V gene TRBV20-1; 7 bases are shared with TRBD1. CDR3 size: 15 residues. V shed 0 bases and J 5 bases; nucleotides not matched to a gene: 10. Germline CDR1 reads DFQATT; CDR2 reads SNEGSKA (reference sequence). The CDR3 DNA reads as TGCAGTGCTAGAGATGGGGACAGCCCCTACCACGAGCAGTACTTC. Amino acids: CSARDGDSPYHEQYF.

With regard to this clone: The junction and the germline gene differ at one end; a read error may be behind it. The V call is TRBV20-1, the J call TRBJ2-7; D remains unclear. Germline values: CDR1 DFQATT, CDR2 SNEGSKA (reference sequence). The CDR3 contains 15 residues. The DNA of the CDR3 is TGCAGTGCTAGAACCCTCGTGGGTCCCTCCTACGAGCATTACTTC. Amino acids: CSARTLVGPSYEHYF.

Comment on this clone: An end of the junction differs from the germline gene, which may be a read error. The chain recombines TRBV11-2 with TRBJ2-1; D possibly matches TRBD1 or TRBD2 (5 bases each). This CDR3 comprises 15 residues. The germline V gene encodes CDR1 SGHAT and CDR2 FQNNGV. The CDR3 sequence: CASSWVRGSINDQFF. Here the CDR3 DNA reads TGTGCCAGCAGCTGGGTGAGGGGCAGCATCAATGATCAGTTCTTC.

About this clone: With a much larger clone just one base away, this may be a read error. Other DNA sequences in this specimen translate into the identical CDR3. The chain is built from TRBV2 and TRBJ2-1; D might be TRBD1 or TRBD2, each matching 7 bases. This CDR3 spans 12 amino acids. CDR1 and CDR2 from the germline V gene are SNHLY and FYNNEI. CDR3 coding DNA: TGCGCCAGCAGCGGGGACAGTTTTGAGCAGTTCTTC. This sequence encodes CASSGDSFEQFF.

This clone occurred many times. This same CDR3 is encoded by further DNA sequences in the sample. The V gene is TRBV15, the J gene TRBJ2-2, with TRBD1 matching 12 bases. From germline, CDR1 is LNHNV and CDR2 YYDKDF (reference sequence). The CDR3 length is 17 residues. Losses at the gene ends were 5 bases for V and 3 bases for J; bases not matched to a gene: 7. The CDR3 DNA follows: TGTGCCACCAGCGGGGGACAGGGGGCTTTGGACACCGGGGAGCTGTTTTTT. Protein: CATSGGQGALDTGELFF.

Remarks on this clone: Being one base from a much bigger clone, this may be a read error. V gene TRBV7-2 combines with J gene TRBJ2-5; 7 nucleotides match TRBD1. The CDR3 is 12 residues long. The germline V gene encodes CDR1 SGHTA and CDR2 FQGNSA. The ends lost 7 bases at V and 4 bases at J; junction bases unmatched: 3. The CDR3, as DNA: TGTGCCAGCATCCGGGACAGAGAGACCCAGTACTTC. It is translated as CASIRDRETQYF.

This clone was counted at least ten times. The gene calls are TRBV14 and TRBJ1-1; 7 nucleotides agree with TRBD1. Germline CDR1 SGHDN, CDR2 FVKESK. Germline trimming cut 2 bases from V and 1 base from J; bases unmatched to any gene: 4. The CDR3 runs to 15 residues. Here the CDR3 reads CASSQLTGANTEAFF. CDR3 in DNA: TGTGCCAGCAGCCAACTTACAGGGGCGAACACTGAAGCTTTCTTT.

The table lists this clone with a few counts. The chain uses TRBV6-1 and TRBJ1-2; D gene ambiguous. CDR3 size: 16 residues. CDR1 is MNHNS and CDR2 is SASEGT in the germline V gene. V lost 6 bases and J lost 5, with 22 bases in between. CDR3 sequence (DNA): TGTGCCAGCAGGTGTTGCGACCTCCCCAGTGATTATGGCTACACCTTC. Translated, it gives CASRCCDLPSDYGYTF.

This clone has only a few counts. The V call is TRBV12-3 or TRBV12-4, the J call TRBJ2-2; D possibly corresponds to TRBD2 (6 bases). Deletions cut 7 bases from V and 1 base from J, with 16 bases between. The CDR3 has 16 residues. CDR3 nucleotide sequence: TGTGCCAGCACCTGGTTGGGGACTGGGAACACCGGGGAGCTGTTTTTT. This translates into CASTWLGTGNTGELFF.

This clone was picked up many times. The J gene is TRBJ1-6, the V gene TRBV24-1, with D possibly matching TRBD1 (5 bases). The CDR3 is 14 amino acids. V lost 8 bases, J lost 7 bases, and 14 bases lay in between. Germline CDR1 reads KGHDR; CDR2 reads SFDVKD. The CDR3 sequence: CATMRARDNSPLHF. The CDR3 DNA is TGTGCCACCATGCGGGCCAGGGACAATTCACCCCTCCACTTT.

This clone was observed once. Here the CDR3 DNA reads TGTGCCAGCAGCTCAGGTGGCAGGGCCTCCTACGAGCAGTACTTC. Its protein product is CASSSGGRASYEQYF. The chain links TRBV7-3 to TRBJ2-7, with a possible D match to TRBD1 (5 bases). Germline V lookup: CDR1 SGHTA, CDR2 FQGTGA. The V end was cut by 4 bases, the J end by 0 bases, with 13 bases between. This CDR3 is built from 15 residues.